Listed below are T cell receptor beta chains from one sample, sequenced in a study of patients and donors after allogeneic stem cell transplantation. TCRdb analysed the RT-PCR reads with MiXCR anew, one entry per CDR3 protein. The sample yields about 960,000 distinct CDR3 sequences, approximately 19% seen once. The sequenced material came from blood, either unsorted or a sorted T cell fraction (not recorded which). The origin of the receptors is a human donor who was either an allogeneic HSCT recipient or a stem cell or donor lymphocyte infusion donor (not recorded which). It is not recorded whose cells these are; they may come from a transplant donor. Both conserved end residues are part of each CDR3. D genes are given only for firm matches. Clone size is stated in some rows and not others, as once, few, many or a class when expanded.

CDR3 length	clone size	D gene	V gene	J gene	CDR3 DNA	CDR3 protein
16	few	.	TRBV2	TRBJ1-5	TGTGCCAGCAGTGACCCTGGGCAGGGTAGTCTTCAGCCCCAGCATTTT	CASSDPGQGSLQPQHF
15	.	.	TRBV4-3	TRBJ2-2	TGCGCCAGCAGCCAAGATGCCCCCCTAGCCGGGGAGCTGTTTTTT	CASSQDAPLAGELFF
17	.	TRBD1	TRBV20-1	TRBJ1-1	TGCAGTGCTAGAGATGGAGACAGGGCCCTCATGAACACTGAAGCTTTCTTT	CSARDGDRALMNTEAFF
16	.	.	TRBV18	TRBJ1-3	TGTGCCAGCTCACCACTTCCCACAGGGCTAGAACACACCATATATTTT	CASSPLPTGLEHTIYF
13	few	TRBD2	TRBV20-1	TRBJ2-3	TGCAGTGCTCCGCGGGAGGAACTTGATACGCAGTATTTT	CSAPREELDTQYF
11	few	.	TRBV6-5	TRBJ2-1	TGTGCCAGCAGCCCAGGGACGGAGGAGTTCTTC	CASSPGTEEFF
15	.	.	TRBV7-9	TRBJ1-1	TGTGCCAGCAGCGTACAGGGTCTAATGAGGACTGAAGCTTTCTTT	CASSVQGLMRTEAFF
13	.	.	TRBV5-1	TRBJ2-7	TGCGCCAGCGGACAGCCCGCAACCGACGAGCAGTACTTC	CASGQPATDEQYF
16	.	.	TRBV4-3	TRBJ2-2	TGCGCCAGCAGCCAAGATAACACGTGGTTCGCCGGGGAGCTGTTTTTT	CASSQDNTWFAGELFF
15	.	TRBD1	TRBV6-1	TRBJ1-1	TGTGCCAGCAGACACTGGGACAGGACAAACACTGAAGCTTTCTTT	CASRHWDRTNTEAFF
13	.	TRBD1	TRBV15	TRBJ1-1	TGTGCCACCGGACAGGGGCGGCGGCCTGAAGCTTTCTTT	CATGQGRRPEAFF
15	.	.	TRBV6-5	TRBJ1-3	TGTGCCAGCAGTTACTTGTCGGGTTCTGGAAACACCATATATTTT	CASSYLSGSGNTIYF
17	.	TRBD2	TRBV4-3	TRBJ2-1	TGCGCCAGCAGCCAAAATATAGCGGGGAGCTCCTACAATGAGCAGTTCTTC	CASSQNIAGSSYNEQFF
14	.	TRBD1	TRBV9	TRBJ2-3	TGTGCCAGCAGCGCCGGGACAGGCAGAGATACGCAGTATTTT	CASSAGTGRDTQYF
16	.	.	TRBV7-3	TRBJ2-3	TGTGCCAGCAGCTTACCCCTAGGCCCGAACCCGGATACGCAGTATTTT	CASSLPLGPNPDTQYF
15	few	.	TRBV5-1	TRBJ2-3	TGCGCCAGCAGCCAGATGGGGACTTACACAGATACGCAGTATTTT	CASSQMGTYTDTQYF
16	.	.	TRBV5-1	TRBJ1-4	TGCGCCAGCAGATCTCCCAGGGAGGCCACTAATGAAAAACTGTTTTTT	CASRSPREATNEKLFF
15	few	.	TRBV12-3/TRBV12-4	TRBJ2-1	TGTGCCAGCAGTAGTGGCGGGAACACCTACAATGAGCAGTTCTTC	CASSSGGNTYNEQFF
14	few	TRBD2	TRBV20-1	TRBJ2-1	TGCAGTCCCTCCGGGACTAATACCTACAATGAGCAGTTCTTC	CSPSGTNTYNEQFF
15	few	TRBD1	TRBV12-5	TRBJ2-2	TGTGCTAGTGGTCCGGGACAGTTTAACACCGGGGAGCTGTTTTTT	CASGPGQFNTGELFF
17	.	TRBD2	TRBV3-1	TRBJ2-5	TGTGCCAGCAGCCAAGATGTACTAGCGGGAGTACAAGAGACCCAGTACTTC	CASSQDVLAGVQETQYF
16	.	TRBD1	TRBV7-2	TRBJ1-1	TGTGCCAGCAGCCAACCCCCCGGGACAGGGAACACTGAAGCTTTCTTT	CASSQPPGTGNTEAFF
16	few	TRBD1	TRBV12-3/TRBV12-4	TRBJ2-6	TGTGCCAGCAGTCCGCTCAGGGGGTCTGGGGCCAACGTCCTGACTTTC	CASSPLRGSGANVLTF
12	many	TRBD1	TRBV29-1	TRBJ1-2	TGCAGCGTCCTTGACAGGGTCTATGGCTACACCTTC	CSVLDRVYGYTF